This T cell receptor beta chain was sequenced in a study of technical replicates of blood from several donors. The protocol was immunoSEQ multiplex PCR, while the TCRdb copy is restricted to in-frame clones and leaves out a portion. The sample gives 70,000 to 80,000 clones, roughly 90% of which show up once; 0.42% is in the top ten. There are 14 residues in the CDR3. Germline V gene data show CDR1 as SNHLY and CDR2 as FYNNEI. Trimming removed 0 bases at V and 7 bases at J, with 12 bases between. The source is a human donor in good health. The V call is TRBV2, the J call TRBJ1-2, with no clear D. Sequenced: T cells isolated from PBMCs. CDR3 bases: TGTGCCAGCAGTGAAGCTCAGAGGCCTAGTGGCTACACCTTC. Protein: CASSEAQRPSGYTF.